This entry describes one T cell receptor beta chain. The antigen is not known. One end of the junction is discordant with germline, which a read error may explain. No fewer than 5.5 micrograms of total RNA were isolated from every sample. A second about 7 to 12 cycle PCR used barcoded and J-beta primers. One entry per CDR3 protein results from TCRdb running MiXCR on the 5' RACE reads. The repertoire holds fewer than 2,000,000 distinct CDR3 sequences, with around 35% as singletons. This entry is derived from a study of blood T cells in healthy people across ages. Overall study findings and caveats: Per million T cells, the diversity of TCR beta decreased roughly linearly as age advanced. The study lacked donor CMV status, which possibly confounded expanded clonotype changes.

Germline CDR1 reads SNHLY; CDR2 reads FYNNEI. This CDR3 has 15 residues. This TCR derives from a woman aged 25-40 years in good health. What was sequenced was blood. This sequence joins TRBV2 and TRBJ2-5; D is possibly TRBD1 or TRBD2 (5 bases each). The CDR3 DNA reads as TGCGCCAGCAGTGAATCTGGGGCTAGCCGGGAGACCCAGTACTTC. Translating gives CASSESGASRETQYF.